This paragraph covers one TCR beta chain sequence. Its antigen is still unknown. No much larger clone exists at a distance of one base, and base qualities are not known. TCR beta chain sequences were generated from genomic DNA using the immunoSEQ assay. The authors' analysis ran thus. CDR3 sequences not starting with the conserved framework cysteine at position 104 were manually removed. Clonality was calculated as one minus the normalized Shannon's Diversity Index, with values ranging from 0 (maximal diversity) to 1 (oligoclonal). Differences in the frequency of the same CDR3 between samples, such as brain versus blood, were assessed with chi-squared comparison-of-proportions tests. Public clonotypes were identified through searches of immuneACCESS, and similarity to known antiviral clonotypes was evaluated with the VDJdb browser. TCRdb carries this immuneACCESS record with in-frame sequences only. Its versions omit some clonotypes, under half of them owing to an unresolved V gene in the studies checked, with the rest unexplained. The DNA gave D and trimming, while V, J and clone size come from that table. Within this sample are 80,000 or so clones, with roughly 91% of them counted one time only. The ten largest account for approximately 1.4% of the sample.

This record comes from a study of brain T cells in children with intractable seizures (dated by TCRdb to the early 2020s). For the study in its entirety: Resected brain tissue from about 50 pediatric epilepsy surgery cases was first screened for immune gene transcripts using a NanoString immunology panel. About 65% of the 12 selected surgery cases also had pre-surgery blood sequenced, which left four cases with brain tissue only.

Paper-wide results and their limitations: Viral specificity was inferred solely from CDR3 sequence similarity, and the HCMV serostatus of the patients was not known. Sequencing depth differed between pre- and post-surgery blood, so clones missing from the pre-surgery sample may reflect undersampling.

The time point label for this specimen denotes: resected brain tissue, or blood drawn just prior to surgery. The surgery cases showing the highest brain T cell transcript signatures were chosen for TCR beta chain sequencing of brain tissue and, when available, of blood. Prior to surgery, the patients had been treated with at least one anti-epileptic drug. The TCR-sequenced patients were children whose drug-resistant epilepsy was caused by tuberous sclerosis complex, focal cortical dysplasia, Rasmussen encephalitis or hemimegalencephaly. The Monarch genomic DNA purification kit was used to extract bulk genomic DNA from unsorted brain tissue and from whole blood. This receptor was obtained from a boy less than two years old with tuberous sclerosis and intractable seizures. The sequencing here drew on peripheral blood, taken at surgery.

The nucleotide sequence reads as follows: TGTGCCTGGAGTCAGGGGGGAGAGACCCAGTACTTC. Translated, this is CAWSQGGETQYF. Recombination linked TRBV30 to TRBJ2-5; TRBD1 could be the D gene, as 7 bases match. CDR1 GTSNPN and CDR2 SVGIG are derived from the germline V gene (reference sequence). The CDR3 contains 12 residues, cysteine and phenylalanine counted. The read is trimmed to its CDR3 DNA, 36 bases read in frame from base 1. V is clipped by 2 bases and J by 4 bases, and the sequence between their germline boundaries is 8 bases long.